This T cell receptor (beta chain) came from a study of blood T cell repertoires in COVID-19 (TCRdb year 2020). Study-wide context: The collaborator samples originated in the United States, Italy and Spain and spanned the acute and convalescent phases of COVID-19. The sample metadata nearly always contained a de-identified subject ID, COVID-19 status, age in years and sex. HLA class I and class II types, where available, came from metadata supplied by the sample provider rather than from assay-based typing. The repertoires were released in a freely available public database intended as a resource for research on the immune response to SARS-CoV-2. Samples came from the ongoing ImmuneRACE study (first 160 participants) plus 1,254 subjects from 6 global collaborators. Deeply sampled blood TCRbeta repertoires from subjects exposed to, actively infected with, or recovered from COVID-19 were included in the dataset. The prospective study material was composed of cDNA or gDNA derived from T cells, B-cell-depleted T cells, or PBMCs.

Participants in the prospective study were aged 18 to 89 years, lived in about two dozen United States geographic areas, and enrolled through a virtual design. In the prospective study, participants were assigned to cohorts based on the clinical history participants reported in a screening survey and a study questionnaire. Recovered participants in ImmuneRACE Cohort 3 were defined as having two consecutive negative NP/OP PCR tests, clearance from a healthcare professional, or resolution of symptoms. Mobile phlebotomists in the prospective study collected whole blood, serum and a nasopharyngeal or oropharyngeal swab from every participant. Prospective study participants could optionally give additional blood draws and questionnaires over a roughly two-month period. Before DNA extraction, prospective study blood samples were shipped either frozen or at room temperature. Summary of the overall study and its limitations: The quantity of clinical and demographic metadata differed by source and by participant and was supplied without curation.

The immunoSEQ Assay, a bias-controlled multiplex PCR, was used to amplify TCRbeta CDR3 regions from genomic DNA. Processing in the source paper ran as follows. The number of nucleated cells in each sample was estimated by amplification of reference gene primers within the assay. To quantify the absolute abundance of each unique TCRbeta CDR3 rearrangement, sequence reads were collapsed and filtered. For each sample, productive Simpson clonality was calculated as the square root of Simpson's diversity index across productive rearrangements. TCRdb took over this immuneACCESS table, retaining in-frame rearrangements with V and J assigned. Such tables are incomplete; in checked studies, under half of the missing clones stem from an unresolved V gene, and the remainder is unexplained. D and trimming were read from the DNA, whereas the V and J calls and clone size are those reported in that table. The sample table holds hundreds of thousands of clones, of which 87% were seen once. The leading ten clones occupy 6% of the sample.

As for this clone: Its antigen remains undetermined. Base qualities are not at hand, and no much larger clone is one base apart.

Sequencing was done on a sample of PBMCs or T cells enriched from blood (not recorded which). The sequence was obtained from a woman aged 35 to 49 who had recovered from COVID-19.

In nucleotides, the sequence is TGTGCCAGCAGTCCTTTGATGAGGGAGACCCAGTACTTC. Its translation is CASSPLMRETQYF. The chain is encoded by TRBV12-3 or TRBV12-4 joined to TRBJ2-5; no confident D gene assignment can be made. The CDR3 spans 13 residues, from the cysteine through the phenylalanine. Only the CDR3 region is kept as DNA, spanning 39 bases read in frame from base 1. V is reduced by 5 bases and J by 5 bases, leaving a spacing of 12 bases between them.